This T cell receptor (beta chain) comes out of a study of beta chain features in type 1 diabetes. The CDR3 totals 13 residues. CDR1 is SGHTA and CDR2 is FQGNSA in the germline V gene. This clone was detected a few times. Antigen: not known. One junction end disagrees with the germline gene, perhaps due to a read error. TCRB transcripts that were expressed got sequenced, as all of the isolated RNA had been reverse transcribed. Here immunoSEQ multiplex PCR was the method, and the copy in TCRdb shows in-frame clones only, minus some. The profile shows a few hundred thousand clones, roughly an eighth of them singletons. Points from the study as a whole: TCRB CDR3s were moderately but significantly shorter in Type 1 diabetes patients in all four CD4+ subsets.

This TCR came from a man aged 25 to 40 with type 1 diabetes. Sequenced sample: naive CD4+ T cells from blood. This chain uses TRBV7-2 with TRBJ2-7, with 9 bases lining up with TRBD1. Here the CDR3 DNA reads TGTGCCAGCAGCTCCGCCGCAACAGGGGGCAGGGACTTC. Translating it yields CASSSAATGGRDF.